The sequence of this T cell receptor beta chain was determined in a study of T cells in Graves' hyperthyroidism and ophthalmopathy. For this clonotype: Its antigen is unidentified.

The CDR3 runs to 14 residues. The V end was cut by 6 bases, the J end by 4 bases, with 15 bases between. Per the germline V gene, CDR1 is MNHNS and CDR2 is SASEGT. What was amplified from RNA transcripts were TCR beta CDR3 regions. The TCR CDR3 first-round RT-PCR relied on the HTBI primer set. TCRdb reanalysed the multiplex PCR reads using MiXCR and keeps one entry per CDR3 protein. Here the sample spans around 620,000 distinct CDR3 sequences, 12% to 15% being singletons. General study points: It was a median approximately 6 months before onset that the model predicted ophthalmopathy.

V is TRBV6-1 and J is TRBJ1-2, with D possibly matching TRBD1 (6 bases). This TCR was sampled from a woman between 18 and 30 years old with Graves' ophthalmopathy. Input material: blood. CDR3 DNA sequence: TGTGCCAGCAGCTTCCTGGGAGGGGGCTATGGCTACACCTTC. As protein: CASSFLGGGYGYTF.